This T cell receptor beta chain stems from a study of cytomegalovirus exposure and HLA in healthy donors. Study-wide background: Prior work identified around 110 million unique TCR beta sequences in around 170 million T cells.

Germline V gene lookup returns CDR1 SGDLS and CDR2 YYNGEE. CDR3 length: 12 residues. The V and J ends lost 4 bases and 6 bases, in that order; junction bases with no gene match: 4. The PCR contained 60 Vbeta and 13 Jbeta primers. Repertoires were generated with immunoSEQ multiplex PCR, while TCRdb's copy carries only in-frame clones and drops some. The top ten clones hold just under 6.5% of a sample with some 88,000 clones, over 55% of them seen once. The study, taken as a whole, reports: Earlier analysis looked at TCR beta V segments, and most were productive about 90% or about 30% of the time.

Concerning this clone itself: Antigen specificity is unknown.

The TCR originated in a woman between 25 and 40 years old in good health and CMV-seronegative. Sequencing was performed on PBMCs. The chain combines TRBV9 with TRBJ2-7, with 7 positions matching TRBD2. DNA for the CDR3: TGTGCCAGCAGCCCCTGGGGGGGCGAGCAGTACTTC. Translation: CASSPWGGEQYF.